Listed below are T cell receptor beta chains from one sample, sequenced in a study of cytomegalovirus exposure and HLA in healthy donors. Using immunoSEQ multiplex PCR, the repertoire was profiled, and TCRdb retains in-frame clones only, with some absent. The data hold 88,000 or so clones, with approximately 65% observed a single time. The sample was PBMCs. These receptors were collected from a male donor in good health and CMV-seropositive. Both conserved end residues are part of each CDR3. Fields, in order: J gene, D gene, V gene, clone size, CDR3 protein, CDR3 DNA. A D gene is named only where the DNA matches it firmly. A row's size may be missing; if present it is once, few, many or a size class.

TRBJ2-5,-,TRBV5-1,-,CASSQEQETQYF,TGCGCCAGCAGCCAGGAACAGGAGACCCAGTACTTC
TRBJ1-3,-,TRBV5-4,-,CASSLVEGLRSGNTIYF,TGTGCCAGCAGCTTGGTCGAGGGACTAAGGTCTGGAAACACCATATATTTT
TRBJ1-1,-,TRBV19,-,CASSIVAGPGTEAFF,TGTGCCAGTAGTATTGTGGCAGGGCCCGGCACTGAAGCTTTCTTT
TRBJ1-1,TRBD1,TRBV2,few,CASGQGHTEAFF,TGTGCCAGCGGACAGGGTCACACTGAAGCTTTCTTT
TRBJ2-5,-,TRBV27,-,CASSFRAQETQYF,TGTGCCAGCAGTTTCAGGGCCCAGGAGACCCAGTACTTC
TRBJ1-1,-,TRBV14,-,CASSLRTGRGTEAFF,TGTGCCAGCAGCCTACGAACAGGGCGAGGGACTGAAGCTTTCTTT
TRBJ2-1,TRBD1,TRBV4-1,-,CASSQAGWTGYNEQFF,TGCGCCAGCAGCCAAGCAGGTTGGACAGGCTACAATGAGCAGTTCTTC
TRBJ2-5,-,TRBV18,-,CASSPDGRGETQYF,TGTGCCAGCTCACCTGACGGACGGGGAGAGACCCAGTACTTC
TRBJ1-5,-,TRBV28,-,CVIKGKGNQPQHF,TGTGTGATAAAGGGGAAAGGGAATCAGCCCCAGCATTTT
TRBJ1-1,-,TRBV7-3,-,CASSLNRENTEAFF,TGTGCCAGCAGCTTAAACAGGGAAAACACTGAAGCTTTCTTT
TRBJ1-1,-,TRBV4-1,few,CASSQGQGTLGTEAFF,TGCGCCAGCAGCCAAGGTCAGGGAACTTTGGGCACTGAAGCTTTCTTT
TRBJ1-5,-,TRBV25-1,-,CASSEGAQPQHF,TGTGCCAGCAGTGAGGGGGCGCAGCCCCAGCATTTT
TRBJ1-6,TRBD1,TRBV5-1,-,CASSLAQGARDSPLHF,TGCGCCAGCAGCTTGGCCCAGGGGGCTAGGGATTCACCCCTCCACTTT
TRBJ1-3,-,TRBV6-1,few,CASSASSGNTIYF,TGTGCCAGCAGTGCTAGCTCTGGAAACACCATATATTTT
TRBJ2-5,-,TRBV5-1,-,CASSLGTRGWQETQYF,TGCGCCAGCAGCTTGGGGACGCGGGGATGGCAAGAGACCCAGTACTTC
TRBJ2-1,TRBD2,TRBV29-1,-,CSGPSGTSGNEQFF,TGCAGCGGACCTAGCGGGACCTCTGGCAATGAGCAGTTCTTC
TRBJ2-7,TRBD2,TRBV7-2,once,CASSLSGGEQYF,TGTGCCAGCAGCCTAAGCGGGGGCGAGCAGTACTTC
TRBJ2-3,-,TRBV5-5,-,CASSLDRGGTQYF,TGTGCCAGCAGCTTGGACAGGGGGGGTACGCAGTATTTT
TRBJ1-1,-,TRBV19,-,CASSPGRGTEAFF,TGTGCCAGTAGTCCGGGGCGGGGCACTGAAGCTTTCTTT
TRBJ2-3,TRBD2,TRBV10-3,-,CAISLPLGGRPDTQYF,TGTGCCATCAGCCTGCCCTTGGGAGGGCGGCCAGATACGCAGTATTTT
TRBJ2-2,TRBD2,TRBV5-1,few,CASSSSGRGTGELFF,TGCGCCAGCAGCAGTAGCGGGAGAGGAACCGGGGAGCTGTTTTTT
TRBJ2-7,-,TRBV9,-,CASSTSPDFYEQYF,TGTGCCAGCAGCACCTCACCGGACTTCTACGAGCAGTACTTC
TRBJ2-3,-,TRBV30,-,CASIKGGGTDTQYF,TGTGCCTCGATTAAGGGGGGGGGCACAGATACGCAGTATTTC
TRBJ2-3,TRBD1,TRBV6-1,once,CASSGQGAGDTQYF,TGTGCCAGCAGTGGGCAGGGGGCCGGAGATACGCAGTATTTT
TRBJ2-2,TRBD2,TRBV6-5,once,CASSSLATGELFF,TGTGCCAGCAGCTCACTAGCGACTGGGGAGCTGTTTTTT
TRBJ1-2,-,TRBV18,few,CASSLQGYGYTF,TGTGCCAGCTCACTGCAGGGGTATGGCTACACCTTC
TRBJ2-6,-,TRBV30,-,CAWSPPKSGANVLTF,TGTGCCTGGAGTCCCCCAAAATCTGGGGCCAACGTCCTGACTTTC
TRBJ1-5,-,TRBV7-8,-,CASRGMNQPQHF,TGTGCCAGCAGGGGCATGAATCAGCCCCAGCATTTT
TRBJ1-3,-,TRBV7-2,few,CASSLAAVSSGNTIYF,TGTGCCAGCAGCTTAGCTGCGGTGAGCTCTGGAAACACCATATATTTT
TRBJ1-1,-,TRBV5-4,-,CASSPGGRDTEAFF,TGTGCCAGCAGCCCGGGGGGGCGGGACACTGAAGCTTTCTTT
TRBJ2-3,-,TRBV28,-,CASSQVLDTQYF,TGTGCCAGCAGCCAGGTTCTGGATACGCAGTATTTT
TRBJ1-6,TRBD1,TRBV2,few,CASRVGTGNSPLHF,TGTGCCAGCAGAGTTGGGACAGGGAACTCACCCCTCCACTTT
TRBJ1-6,TRBD1,TRBV2,-,CASTGGQGRNSPLHF,TGTGCCAGCACTGGTGGACAGGGAAGGAATTCACCCCTCCACTTT
TRBJ2-1,TRBD2,TRBV7-9,-,CASSSTTSGSYNEQFF,TGTGCCAGCAGCTCTACGACTAGCGGGAGTTACAATGAGCAGTTCTTC
TRBJ1-2,-,TRBV28,once,CASSPFHGEYYGYTF,TGTGCCAGCAGTCCTTTTCACGGGGAGTACTATGGCTACACCTTC
TRBJ2-1,-,TRBV7-2,-,CASSITRDSGEQFF,TGTGCCAGCAGTATTACTAGGGATTCTGGTGAGCAGTTCTTC
TRBJ2-7,-,TRBV7-8,-,CASSVGQTYEQYF,TGTGCCAGCAGCGTCGGACAGACCTACGAGCAGTACTTC
TRBJ2-5,-,TRBV6-6,-,CASTHVAAQYF,TGTGCCAGCACCCACGTAGCAGCCCAGTACTTC
TRBJ2-1,TRBD2,TRBV27,-,CASSLQGLANEQFF,TGTGCCAGCAGTTTACAGGGACTAGCCAATGAGCAGTTCTTC
TRBJ2-7,TRBD2,TRBV9,-,CASSFGTSGNYEQYF,TGTGCCAGCAGCTTCGGGACTAGCGGGAATTACGAGCAGTACTTC
TRBJ2-3,-,TRBV29-1,few,CSVAPRDTQYF,TGCAGCGTTGCCCCGAGGGATACGCAGTATTTT
TRBJ2-7,-,TRBV7-8,-,CASSLATGLGYEQYF,TGTGCCAGCAGCTTAGCAACAGGGTTAGGCTACGAGCAGTACTTC
TRBJ1-5,-,TRBV18,-,CASSPSGGEQPQHF,TGTGCCAGCTCACCAAGCGGGGGCGAGCAGCCCCAGCATTTT
TRBJ2-7,-,TRBV7-9,-,CASSFSNRFYEQYF,TGTGCCAGCAGCTTCTCTAACAGGTTCTACGAGCAGTACTTC
TRBJ1-3,-,TRBV5-6,-,CASSLVRTALPSGNTIYF,TGTGCCAGCAGCTTGGTAAGGACAGCACTCCCCTCTGGAAACACCATATATTTT
TRBJ2-1,TRBD2,TRBV4-3,-,CASSPGTSGWDEQFF,TGCGCCAGCAGCCCGGGGACTAGCGGGTGGGATGAGCAGTTCTTC
TRBJ2-2,TRBD2,TRBV28,-,CASTGGGGTGELFF,TGTGCCAGCACGGGGGGGGGCGGGACCGGGGAGCTGTTTTTT
TRBJ2-2,TRBD1,TRBV5-6,-,CASRQFGTAANTGELFF,TGTGCCAGCAGACAATTCGGGACAGCAGCGAACACCGGGGAGCTGTTTTTT
TRBJ1-1,-,TRBV5-4,-,CAVTMVRNTEAFF,TGTGCCGTGACAATGGTGAGGAACACTGAAGCTTTCTTT
TRBJ2-3,TRBD2,TRBV5-5,-,CASSPAGLAITDTQYF,TGTGCCAGCAGCCCAGCGGGACTAGCCATTACAGATACGCAGTATTTT
TRBJ1-5,-,TRBV2,once,CASKTGNQPQHF,TGTGCCAGCAAGACAGGTAATCAGCCCCAGCATTTT